This TCR beta chain was recovered during a study of shared clonotypes between healthy human individuals (dated by TCRdb to the early 2020s). About the full investigation: The cohort comprised a couple of women and a few men aged 18 to 49 years. To increase sequencing depth and limit assay-specific biases, TCR repertoire library preparation and sequencing were carried out by different laboratories using diverse techniques. Per donor, three plates each were used for CD4 naive and CD4 memory, two for CD8 naive, and one for CD8 memory. Between about 0.94 and 10 billion PBMCs per donor were obtained by leukapheresis. Blood TCR repertoires of a handful of healthy adults were deeply sequenced to estimate repertoire size and the extent of clonotype sharing between individuals. Study-level results and caveats: Based on pairwise subsampling, the degree of clonotype sharing among donors was expected to be affected by sequencing depth. Naive subsets generally had larger estimated clonotype richness than memory subsets did. Sampling was restricted to blood, and TCR repertoires in tissues likely differ from the TCR repertoires found in blood. Compared with non-shared clonotypes, clonotypes shared by all four sorted-subset donors had higher generation probabilities. Even with the large sequencing depth, rarefaction of the sorted-subset datasets indicated that sequencing was incomplete. Sharing across a handful of donors was observed for 5% to 6.5% of naive CD4, 3.5% of naive CD8, 2.3% of memory CD4, and around 0.4% of memory CD8 clonotypes. The small number of donors limited the genetic and exposure-history diversity represented.

Note on this clone: What antigen it recognizes has not been identified. Per-nucleotide qualities are absent, and no much larger clonotype sits a single base away.

TCR CDR3 regions were amplified from genomic DNA by multiplex PCR using the deep immunoSEQ assay. Genomic DNA extracted from each cell subset was distributed evenly over all wells of several immunoSEQ 96-well plates, and each plate served as one replicate. For sorted subsets, 150 to 250 ng of genomic DNA, equivalent to 25,000 to 30,000 T cell genomes, went into each replicate PCR. The purified libraries were quantified using a Qubit 3.0 fluorometer, sized with a Bioanalyzer 2100, and then quantified again using the KAPA Library Quantification kit. A separate single-read 150-cycle Illumina NextSeq 550 flow cell was used to sequence each immunoSEQ 96-well plate. The paper's data handling went like this. Because only junctional sequences without quality scores were contained in the immunoSEQ output, filtering matching that applied to full-length reads could not be performed. Sequences were annotated with PyIR, a Python wrapper for IgBLAST v1.9, using IMGT germline references to assign V/J genes and CDR3. Any read was removed if the V/J assignment was weak (E-value above 1e-6), the CDR3 was missing, or the read contained stop codons, out-of-frame junctions, or ambiguous translated residues. V3J clonotypes were defined as sequences sharing an identical inferred V gene, J gene, and CDR3 amino acid sequence. Percentage overlap between repertoires was calculated by dividing the number of shared unique clonotypes by the size of the smaller repertoire. Three approaches were used to assess repertoire richness: RTK rarefaction, the Chao1 estimator, and Recon v2.1 estimates of unobserved clonotypes. For all TCRbeta clonotypes obtained by the gDNA method from a handful of donors, generation probabilities were computed with OLGA. Here the immuneACCESS table is served through TCRdb, limited to in-frame sequences with V and J called. Missing clones are a known gap in these copies; in checked studies unresolved V genes cover under half, and the rest lacks a known reason. That table supplies the V and J calls and clone size; D and trimming were determined from the DNA. The sample includes over a million clones, with 98% observed a single time. The ten largest account for around 0.33% of the sample.

The germline V gene encodes CDR1 SGHAT and CDR2 FQNNGV. V lost 0 bases and J lost 7 bases; the stretch between them is 9 bases long. Its CDR3 holds 14 amino acids, cysteine through phenylalanine. Only CDR3 DNA remains: 42 bases, in frame from the first base. The donors were healthy, HIV-negative adults with no recently reported acute infections or vaccinations. Every donor was a Caucasian adult residing in Nashville, Tennessee, USA. CD4+ T cells were enriched by magnetic negative selection; naive cells were then positively selected on CD45RA, and the negative fraction formed the memory subset. Blood was obtained by leukapheresis, after which PBMCs were separated by Ficoll-Histopaque density gradient centrifugation and cryopreserved in liquid nitrogen vapor phase. Analytical flow cytometry was used to check the purity and quantity of each magnetically sorted T cell population. Each sorted fraction had its genomic DNA isolated and then quantified by UV absorbance on a Nanodrop 2000c.

The rearrangement joined TRBV11-2 to TRBJ1-4; perhaps TRBD1 is the D gene, with 5 bases matching. This clonotype was obtained from a man aged 25-45 years in good health. The specimen was naive CD4+ T cells sorted from blood. Read against the paper, the sample's cell subset or site label means: CD45RA+ positively selected. The CDR3 reads as follows: CASSLDVRVEKLFF. The DNA sequence is given as TGTGCCAGCAGCTTAGATGTCAGGGTTGAAAAACTGTTTTTT.